These 24 T cell receptor beta chains share one sample of origin, sequenced in a study of T cells in Graves' hyperthyroidism and ophthalmopathy. Amplified regions were TCR beta CDR3 sequences from RNA transcripts. Using the HTBI primer set, a first-round RT-PCR was run on the TCR CDR3. TCRdb analysed the multiplex PCR reads with MiXCR anew, one entry per CDR3 protein. In the table there are approximately 480,000 distinct CDR3 sequences, more than 20% of which are singletons. The source material was blood. Source of these receptors: a man aged 18 to 30 with Graves' hyperthyroidism.

This clonotype was observed many times. V and J are TRBV12-3 or TRBV12-4 and TRBJ1-2, with TRBD1 as a possible D gene (5 bases). The CDR3 has 13 residues. The V and J ends lost 3 bases and 6 bases respectively, with 11 bases between them. The CDR3 DNA reads as TGTGCCAGCAGTTTTGAGGGGTTGGATGGCTACACCTTC. It yields the protein CASSFEGLDGYTF.

The V gene is TRBV4-1, the J gene TRBJ2-7; 9 nucleotides align to TRBD1. Germline lookup yields CDR1 MGHRA and CDR2 YSYEKL. J lost 1 base, V lost 4 bases, and 11 bases had no gene match. The CDR3 consists of 17 residues. CDR3 coding DNA: TGCGCCAGCAGCCTCTCCGTGGGGACAGGGCCATCCTACGAGCAGTACTTC. Translation: CASSLSVGTGPSYEQYF.

This clonotype was seen at least ten times. The chain has TRBV5-1 and TRBJ1-1, with 7 bases identical to TRBD1. The V and J ends lost 0 bases and 4 bases, in that order; junction bases with no gene match: 3. The germline V gene has CDR1 SGHRS and CDR2 YFSETQ. The CDR3 runs 14 residues. In DNA form, the CDR3 reads TGCGCCAGCAGCTTGGACAGGGGACCCACTGAAGCTTTCTTT. Protein: CASSLDRGPTEAFF.

This clonotype was detected ten times or more. This chain links TRBV25-1 with TRBJ2-2, with D possibly being TRBD1 (5 bases). CDR1 MGHDK and CDR2 SYGVNS come from the germline V gene. This CDR3 has 14 amino acids. Trimming removed 6 bases from V and 4 bases from J, with 12 bases in between. CDR3 protein: CASRDTLTTGELFF. The CDR3 DNA is TGTGCCAGCAGGGACACCCTTACCACCGGGGAGCTGTTTTTT. Full variable domain (rest looked up from reference TRBV25-1 and TRBJ2-2): EADIYQTPRYLVIGTGKKITLECSQTMGHDKMYWYQQDPGMELHLIHYSYGVNSTEKGDLSSESTVSRIRTEHFPLTLESARPSHTSQYLCASRDTLTTGELFFGEGSRLTVL.

This clonotype has ten or more counts. The chain joins TRBV18 to TRBJ2-7; D is ambiguous. The CDR3 consists of 13 residues. Trimming removed 5 bases from V and 4 bases from J, with 12 bases in between. CDR1 is KGHSH, CDR2 LQKENI, per germline. CDR3: CASSLAVEYEQYF. CDR3 DNA: TGTGCCAGCTCATTGGCAGTTGAGTACGAGCAGTACTTC.

V and J are TRBV6-1 and TRBJ1-5; 7 bases map to TRBD1. The germline gives CDR1 MNHNS, CDR2 SASEGT. The CDR3 loop spans 15 amino acids. J was trimmed by 2 bases and V by 6 bases; bases with no gene match: 7. The CDR3, as DNA: TGTGCCAGCAGGGAGACAGGGAACGGCAATCAGCCCCAGCATTTT. Its translation is CASRETGNGNQPQHF.

This clonotype was counted a few times. The rearrangement uses TRBV19 and TRBJ1-5, with D uncertain. Germline-derived CDR1 and CDR2 are LNHDA and SQIVND (reference sequence). CDR3 size: 15 residues. V was clipped by 5 bases and J by 3 bases, with 14 bases between them. CDR3 sequence (DNA): TGTGCCAGTAGTTTCCTCTCGGACCTCAATCAGCCCCAGCATTTT. Its protein is CASSFLSDLNQPQHF.

This clonotype was counted many times. The V call is TRBV28, the J call TRBJ1-2; 8 bases line up with TRBD1. The CDR3 has 18 residues. V lost 11 bases, J lost 4 bases, and 24 bases stayed unmatched. Germline V gives CDR1 MDHEN, CDR2 SYDVKM. The CDR3 reads CASTPPGTGRGILYGYTF. The CDR3 DNA reads TGTGCCTCCACCCCACCCGGGACAGGCCGGGGAATACTCTATGGCTACACCTTC.

This clonotype was picked up many times. The chain has TRBV20-1 and TRBJ1-2; possibly TRBD1 for D (5 bases). V lost 2 bases to trimming and J lost 4 bases, with 23 bases between them. CDR1 and CDR2 (germline): DFQATT, SNEGSKA (reference sequence). The CDR3 length is 17 residues. DNA for the CDR3: TGCAGTGCTAGATATACATTTCCGGGACCCCCAGGCTATGGCTACACCTTC. Translated: CSARYTFPGPPGYGYTF.

This clonotype was detected ten times or more. This chain joins TRBV20-1 and TRBJ2-5, with D unresolved. Trimming left V 6 bases short and J 1 base short, with 12 bases between. CDR3 length: 13 amino acids. Germline CDR1 and CDR2: DFQATT and SNEGSKA (reference sequence). The CDR3 nucleotides are TGCAGTGCCAAAGGGCAGTCCCAAGAGACCCAGTACTTC. Its translation is CSAKGQSQETQYF.

This clonotype came up many times. The genes are TRBV7-9 and TRBJ1-1; 7 bases match TRBD1. This CDR3 spans 15 amino acids. Per germline, CDR1 SEHNR and CDR2 FQNEAQ (reference sequence). The trim removed 5 bases at V and 7 bases at J, leaving 13 bases unmatched. This CDR3 reads CASSHRQGSSNEAFF. CDR3 sequence (DNA): TGTGCCAGCAGCCATCGACAGGGTTCCTCGAATGAAGCTTTCTTT.

This clonotype has a count of ten or more. This chain links TRBV20-1 with TRBJ1-1, with 7 bases identical to TRBD1. The germline V gene encodes CDR1 DFQATT and CDR2 SNEGSKA (reference sequence). Trimming took 3 bases from V and 3 from J; bases not matched to a gene: 7. This CDR3 has 14 residues. CDR3 in amino acids: CSASTGAGDTEAFF. DNA for the CDR3: TGCAGTGCTAGTACAGGGGCGGGTGACACTGAAGCTTTCTTT.

V is TRBV20-1 and J is TRBJ1-2, with 12 bases that match TRBD1. V trimming: 5 bases; J trimming: 3 bases; junction bases outside the gene matches: 10. Germline V lookup: CDR1 DFQATT, CDR2 SNEGSKA (reference sequence). The CDR3 spans 16 residues. The CDR3, as DNA: TGCAGTGCTGGGGTACCGGGACAGGGGGCTCACTATGGCTACACCTTC. Its translation is CSAGVPGQGAHYGYTF.

This clonotype was observed at least ten times. The genes are TRBV7-2 and TRBJ1-1; D not certain. Germline lookup yields CDR1 SGHTA and CDR2 FQGNSA. The CDR3 runs 16 residues. Trimming stripped 0 bases from V and 0 bases from J, with 11 bases between. CDR3 DNA sequence: TGTGCCAGCAGCTTAGCCCCAGGCAGTCTGAACACTGAAGCTTTCTTT. Its protein product is CASSLAPGSLNTEAFF. Supplemented by reference TRBV7-2 and TRBJ1-1, the full variable domain reads GAGVSQSPSNKVTEKGKDVELRCDPISGHTALYWYRQSLGQGLEFLIYFQGNSAPDKSGLPSDRFSAERTGGSVSTLTIQRTQQEDSAVYLCASSLAPGSLNTEAFFGQGTRLTVV.

This clonotype was seen repeatedly, ten times or more. V and J are TRBV20-1 and TRBJ1-6; the D gene is possibly TRBD1 (5 bases). The CDR3 spans 14 residues. Germline V gene lookup returns CDR1 DFQATT and CDR2 SNEGSKA (reference sequence). V was clipped by 1 base and J by 11 bases, with 15 bases between them. CDR3 protein: CSARVGLLGAPLHF. CDR3 sequence (DNA): TGCAGTGCTAGAGTAGGGCTTTTGGGGGCACCCCTCCACTTT.

This chain links TRBV28 with TRBJ1-5, with D possibly matching TRBD1 (5 bases). From germline, CDR1 is MDHEN and CDR2 SYDVKM. V was cut by 3 bases and J by 11 bases, with 17 bases left in between. CDR3 size: 14 residues. DNA of the CDR3: TGTGCCAGCAGTTTTCAAACGGGGCGGGCGGCCCAGCATTTT. It encodes CASSFQTGRAAQHF. Filled out from reference TRBV28 and TRBJ1-5, the complete variable domain reads DVKVTQSSRYLVKRTGEKVFLECVQDMDHENMFWYRQDPGLGLRLIYFSYDVKMKEKGDIPEGYSVSREKKERFSLILESASTNQTSMYLCASSFQTGRAAQHFGDGTRLSIL.

The sample holds a few counts of this clonotype. The chain carries TRBV30 and TRBJ1-6; TRBD1 matches at 11 bases. Germline lookup yields CDR1 GTSNPN and CDR2 SVGIG (reference sequence). The CDR3 has 15 amino acids. With V trimmed by 1 base and J by 9 bases, 5 bases remained unmatched. The CDR3 DNA follows: TGTGCCTGGAGTGACGGGACAGGGGGTTTTTCACCCCTCCACTTT. This codes for CAWSDGTGGFSPLHF.

This clonotype was seen a handful of times. This chain uses TRBV2 with TRBJ1-1, with D possibly matching TRBD1 (6 bases). The germline V gene has CDR1 SNHLY and CDR2 FYNNEI. The CDR3 runs 15 residues. Between the trimmed V and J ends, which lost 3 bases and 3 bases, there was a span of 14 bases. CDR3 DNA: TGTGCCAGCAGTGAGTGGACAGCAGGGTACACTGAAGCTTTCTTT. This sequence encodes CASSEWTAGYTEAFF.

This rearrangement joins TRBV24-1 to TRBJ2-5; D is unresolved. The CDR3 is 13 residues long. Trimming pared 3 bases from V and 4 bases from J, leaving 8 bases between. CDR1 and CDR2 (germline): KGHDR, SFDVKD. CDR3 sequence reads: CATSDSNRETQYF. As DNA, the CDR3 is TGTGCCACCAGTGATAGTAATCGAGAGACCCAGTACTTC.

This chain connects TRBV6-1 to TRBJ2-2, with D perhaps matching TRBD1 (6 bases). This CDR3 has 12 residues. V was clipped by 11 bases and J by 6 bases, with 13 bases between them. CDR1 MNHNS and CDR2 SASEGT come from the germline V gene. Here the CDR3 reads CAGSRGPGELFF. The CDR3 DNA sequence: TGTGCCGGATCCAGGGGCCCCGGGGAGCTGTTTTTT.

This clonotype was seen a few times. The rearrangement uses TRBV28 and TRBJ1-1; no reliable D call. V gave up 2 bases and J gave up 2 bases, with 9 bases separating them. The CDR3 is 14 residues long. CDR1 and CDR2 (germline): MDHEN, SYDVKM. CDR3 in DNA: TGTGCCAGCAGTTTAGTGGGGTACAACACTGAAGCTTTCTTT. This codes for CASSLVGYNTEAFF.

The chain carries TRBV7-2 and TRBJ2-5, with TRBD2 identical over 9 bases. Germline V lookup: CDR1 SGHTA, CDR2 FQGNSA. Trimming at V came to 5 bases and at J to 5 bases, leaving 12 bases not matched to a gene. The CDR3 sequence is 16 residues long. The CDR3 DNA reads as TGTGCCAGCAGCCCCCGACTAGCGGTCCACGGGGAGACCCAGTACTTC. As protein: CASSPRLAVHGETQYF.

This clonotype has just a few counts. The chain has TRBV6-1 and TRBJ1-5; D ambiguous. Trimming cost V 7 bases and J 7 bases, with 17 bases left between them. The V gene's germline CDR1 is MNHNS and CDR2 SASEGT. This CDR3 has 14 residues. In DNA, the CDR3 is TGTGCCAGCAATGAGGCCCGTCCGAGACAGCCCCAGCATTTT. As protein: CASNEARPRQPQHF.

This clonotype occurred many times. This chain uses TRBV27 with TRBJ1-5; TRBD1 aligns across 7 bases. V shed 4 bases, J shed 6 bases, and the junction held 6 bases outside the gene matches. The CDR3 contains 14 residues. The germline V gene encodes CDR1 MNHEY and CDR2 SMNVEV (reference sequence). The DNA for the CDR3 is TGTGCCAGCAGTTCGCGACAGGGATTTCAGCCCCAGCATTTT. Translated, it gives CASSSRQGFQPQHF.